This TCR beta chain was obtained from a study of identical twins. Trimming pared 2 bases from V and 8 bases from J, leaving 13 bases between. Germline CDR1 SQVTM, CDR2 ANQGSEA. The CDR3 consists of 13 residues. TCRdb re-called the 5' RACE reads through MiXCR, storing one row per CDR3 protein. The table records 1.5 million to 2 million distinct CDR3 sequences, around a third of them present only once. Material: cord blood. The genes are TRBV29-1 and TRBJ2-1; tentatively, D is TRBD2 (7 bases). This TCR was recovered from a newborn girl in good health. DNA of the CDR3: TGCAGCGTTGAATTGCGGGGGCACGATGAGCAGTTCTTC. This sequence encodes CSVELRGHDEQFF.